This TCR beta chain appears in the sequencing data of a study of response to subunit inactivated influenza vaccine. The study, taken as a whole, reports: The authors suggested that few new T cells are recruited per seasonal influenza vaccination.

The CDR3 sequence is 15 residues long. Trimming left V 0 bases short and J 2 bases short, with 9 bases between. Germline CDR1 LGHNA, CDR2 YSLEER. This clonotype was counted many times. Its antigen remains unknown. TCRdb itself ran the RT-PCR reads through MiXCR, one entry per CDR3 protein. The profile covers 400,000 to 650,000 distinct CDR3 sequences, with 6% to 9% appearing a single time and approximately 14% taken by the ten largest. The chain couples TRBV4-3 to TRBJ2-3, with D unresolved. The sample here was PBMCs from blood, taken less than 25 months after vaccination. The receptor was isolated from a man between 50 and 69 years old who received an inactivated influenza vaccine. CDR3 in amino acids: CASSQDGRSTDTQYF. CDR3 bases: TGCGCCAGCAGCCAAGACGGCAGATCCACAGATACGCAGTATTTT.